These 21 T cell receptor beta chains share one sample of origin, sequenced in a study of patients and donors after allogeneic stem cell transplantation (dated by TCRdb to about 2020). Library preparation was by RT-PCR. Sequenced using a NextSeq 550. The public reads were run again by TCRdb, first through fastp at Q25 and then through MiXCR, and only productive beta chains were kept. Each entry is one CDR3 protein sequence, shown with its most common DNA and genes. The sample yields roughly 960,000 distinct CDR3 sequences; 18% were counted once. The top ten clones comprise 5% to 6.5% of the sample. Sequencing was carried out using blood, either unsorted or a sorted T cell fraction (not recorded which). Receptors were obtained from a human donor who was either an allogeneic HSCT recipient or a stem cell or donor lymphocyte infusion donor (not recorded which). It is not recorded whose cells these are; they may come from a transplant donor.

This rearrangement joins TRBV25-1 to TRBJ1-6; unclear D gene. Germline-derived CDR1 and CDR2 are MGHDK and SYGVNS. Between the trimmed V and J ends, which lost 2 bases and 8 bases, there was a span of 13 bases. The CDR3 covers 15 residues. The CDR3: CASSEPTGRHSPLHF. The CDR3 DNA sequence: TGTGCCAGCAGTGAACCAACGGGTCGTCATTCACCCCTCCACTTT.

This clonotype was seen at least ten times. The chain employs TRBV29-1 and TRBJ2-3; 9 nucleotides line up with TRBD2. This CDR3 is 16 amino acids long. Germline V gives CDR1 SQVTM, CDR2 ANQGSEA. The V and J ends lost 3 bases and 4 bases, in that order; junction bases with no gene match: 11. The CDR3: CSVEMDWREGADTQYF. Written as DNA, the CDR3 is TGCAGCGTTGAGATGGACTGGCGGGAGGGAGCAGATACGCAGTATTTT.

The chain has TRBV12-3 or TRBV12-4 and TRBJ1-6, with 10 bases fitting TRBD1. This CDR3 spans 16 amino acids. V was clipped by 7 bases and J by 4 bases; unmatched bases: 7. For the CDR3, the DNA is TGTGCCAGCATGAGGGGGGACAGGGGATATAATTCACCCCTCCACTTT. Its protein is CASMRGDRGYNSPLHF.

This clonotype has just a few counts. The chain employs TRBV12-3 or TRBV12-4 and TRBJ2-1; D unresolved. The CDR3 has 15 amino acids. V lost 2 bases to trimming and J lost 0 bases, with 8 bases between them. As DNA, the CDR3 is TGTGCCAGCAGTTTACCTCCCTTCTCCTACAATGAGCAGTTCTTC. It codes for CASSLPPFSYNEQFF.

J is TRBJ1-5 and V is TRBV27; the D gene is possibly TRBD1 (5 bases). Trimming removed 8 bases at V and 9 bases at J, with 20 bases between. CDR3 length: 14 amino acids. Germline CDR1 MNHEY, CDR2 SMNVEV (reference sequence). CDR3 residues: CASGTGTNPRPQHF. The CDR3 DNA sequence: TGTGCCAGCGGAACGGGGACTAACCCACGGCCCCAGCATTTT.

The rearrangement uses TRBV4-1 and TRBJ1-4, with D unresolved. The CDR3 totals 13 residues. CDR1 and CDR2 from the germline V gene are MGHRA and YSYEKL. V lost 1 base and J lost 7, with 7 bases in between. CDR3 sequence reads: CASSQANREKLFF. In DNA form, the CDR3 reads TGCGCCAGCAGCCAAGCCAATCGTGAAAAACTGTTTTTT.

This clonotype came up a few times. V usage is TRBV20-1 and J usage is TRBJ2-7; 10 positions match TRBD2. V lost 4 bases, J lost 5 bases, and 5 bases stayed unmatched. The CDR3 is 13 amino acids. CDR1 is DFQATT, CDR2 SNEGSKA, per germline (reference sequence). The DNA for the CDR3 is TGCAGTGCTACTAGCGGGAGTCCAAACGAGCAGTACTTC. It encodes CSATSGSPNEQYF.

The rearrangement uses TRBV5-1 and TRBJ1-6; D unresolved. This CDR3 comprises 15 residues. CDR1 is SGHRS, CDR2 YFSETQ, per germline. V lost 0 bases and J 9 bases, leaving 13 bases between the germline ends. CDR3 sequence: CASSLGGSGSSPLHF. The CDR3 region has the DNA TGCGCCAGCAGCTTGGGAGGGTCGGGGAGTTCACCCCTCCACTTT.

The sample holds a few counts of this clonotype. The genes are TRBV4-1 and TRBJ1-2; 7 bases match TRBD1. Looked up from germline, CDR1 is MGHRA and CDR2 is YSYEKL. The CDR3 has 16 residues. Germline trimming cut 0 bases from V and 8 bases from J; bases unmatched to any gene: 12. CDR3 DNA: TGCGCCAGCAGCCAAGATGCGGGACAGCCTTTCTTGGGCTACACCTTC. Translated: CASSQDAGQPFLGYTF.

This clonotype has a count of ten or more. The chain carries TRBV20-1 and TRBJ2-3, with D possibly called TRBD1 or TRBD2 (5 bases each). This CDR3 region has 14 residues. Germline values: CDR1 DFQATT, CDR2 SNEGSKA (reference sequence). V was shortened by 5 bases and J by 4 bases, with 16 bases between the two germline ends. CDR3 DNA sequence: TGCAGTGCTGTCCCCCTCGGGGCGTCAGATACGCAGTATTTT. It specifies CSAVPLGASDTQYF.

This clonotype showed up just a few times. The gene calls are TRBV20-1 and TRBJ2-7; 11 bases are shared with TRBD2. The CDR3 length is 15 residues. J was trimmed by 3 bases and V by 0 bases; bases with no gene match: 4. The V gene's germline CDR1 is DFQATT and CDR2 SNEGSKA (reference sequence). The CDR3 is CSARELAGGDYEQYF. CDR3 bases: TGCAGTGCTAGAGAATTAGCGGGGGGGGACTACGAGCAGTACTTC.

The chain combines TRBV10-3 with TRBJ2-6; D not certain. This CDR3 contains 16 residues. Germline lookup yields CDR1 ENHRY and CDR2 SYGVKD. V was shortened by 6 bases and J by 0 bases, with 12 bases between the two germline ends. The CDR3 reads CAISEVVASGANVLTF. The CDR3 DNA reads TGTGCCATCAGCGAGGTAGTGGCCTCTGGGGCCAACGTCCTGACTTTC.

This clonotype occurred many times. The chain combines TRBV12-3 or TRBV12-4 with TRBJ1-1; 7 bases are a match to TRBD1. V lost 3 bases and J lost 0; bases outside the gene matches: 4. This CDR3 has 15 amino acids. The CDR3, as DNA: TGTGCCAGCAGTTTGGCAGGGGGGCTGAACACTGAAGCTTTCTTT. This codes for CASSLAGGLNTEAFF.

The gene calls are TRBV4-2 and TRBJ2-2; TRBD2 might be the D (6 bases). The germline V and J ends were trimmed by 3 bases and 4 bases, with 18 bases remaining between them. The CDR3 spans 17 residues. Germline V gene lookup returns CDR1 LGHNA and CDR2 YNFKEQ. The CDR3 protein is CASSQEGLAKATGELFF. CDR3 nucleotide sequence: TGTGCCAGCAGCCAGGAGGGTCTAGCTAAGGCCACCGGGGAGCTGTTTTTT.

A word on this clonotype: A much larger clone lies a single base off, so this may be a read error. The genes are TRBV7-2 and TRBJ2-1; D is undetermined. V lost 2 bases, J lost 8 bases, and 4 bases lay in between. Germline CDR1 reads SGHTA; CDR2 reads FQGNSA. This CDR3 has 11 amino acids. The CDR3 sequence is CASSLHYEQFF. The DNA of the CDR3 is TGTGCCAGCAGCTTACACTATGAGCAGTTCTTC.

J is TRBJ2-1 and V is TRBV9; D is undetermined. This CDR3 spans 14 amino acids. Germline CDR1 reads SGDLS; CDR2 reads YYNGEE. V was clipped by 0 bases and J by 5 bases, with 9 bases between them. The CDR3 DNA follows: TGTGCCAGCAGCGTAGGATTCCCTCACAATGAGCAGTTCTTC. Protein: CASSVGFPHNEQFF.

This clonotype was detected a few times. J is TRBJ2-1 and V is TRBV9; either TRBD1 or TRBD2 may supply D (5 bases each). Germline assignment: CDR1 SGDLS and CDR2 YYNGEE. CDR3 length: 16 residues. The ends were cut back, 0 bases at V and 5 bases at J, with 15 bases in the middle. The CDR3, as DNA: TGTGCCAGCAGCGTAGGTCTCCAGGGACCGGACAATGAGCAGTTCTTC. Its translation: CASSVGLQGPDNEQFF.

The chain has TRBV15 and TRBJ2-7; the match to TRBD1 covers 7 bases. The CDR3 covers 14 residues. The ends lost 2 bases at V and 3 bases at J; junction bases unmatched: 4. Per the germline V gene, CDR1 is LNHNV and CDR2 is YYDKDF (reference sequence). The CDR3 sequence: CATSRQQGIYEQYF. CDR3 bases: TGTGCCACCAGCAGACAACAGGGGATCTACGAGCAGTACTTC.

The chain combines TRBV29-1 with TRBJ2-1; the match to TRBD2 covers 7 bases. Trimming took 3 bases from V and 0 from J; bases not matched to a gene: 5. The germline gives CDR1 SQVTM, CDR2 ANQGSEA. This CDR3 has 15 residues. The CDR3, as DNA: TGCAGCGTTGATTCAGCGGGAAGCTCCTACAATGAGCAGTTCTTC. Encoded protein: CSVDSAGSSYNEQFF.

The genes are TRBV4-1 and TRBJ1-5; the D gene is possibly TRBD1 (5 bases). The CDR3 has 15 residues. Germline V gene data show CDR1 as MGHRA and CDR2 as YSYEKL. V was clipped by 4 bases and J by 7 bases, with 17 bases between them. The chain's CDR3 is CASSREQGGPQPQHF. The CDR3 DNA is TGCGCCAGCAGCCGAGAGCAGGGCGGCCCCCAGCCCCAGCATTTT.

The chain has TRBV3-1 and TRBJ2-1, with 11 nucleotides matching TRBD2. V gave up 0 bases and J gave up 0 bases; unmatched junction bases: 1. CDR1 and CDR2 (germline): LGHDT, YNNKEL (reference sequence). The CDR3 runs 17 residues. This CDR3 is CASSQEGLADSYNEQFF. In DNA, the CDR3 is TGTGCCAGCAGCCAAGAGGGACTAGCGGACTCCTACAATGAGCAGTTCTTC.